These 3 T cell receptor beta chains were sequenced from one sample in a study of cytomegalovirus exposure and HLA in healthy donors. The PCR employed 60 Vbeta primers together with 13 Jbeta primers. Libraries were prepared by immunoSEQ multiplex PCR; TCRdb keeps only in-frame clonotypes and omits some of them. The table shows 150,000 to 200,000 clones, with 86% occurring only once. Sequencing used PBMCs. Source of these receptors: a woman aged 18-35 years in good health and CMV-seronegative.

The V and J genes are TRBV5-1 and TRBJ2-2; tentative D call: TRBD1 (7 bases). The length of the CDR3 is 16 residues. V was pared by 4 bases and J by 5 bases, with 18 bases between. From germline, CDR1 is SGHRS and CDR2 YFSETQ. The CDR3 protein is CASSSQGGGQTGELFF. The CDR3 nucleotides are TGCGCCAGCAGCAGCCAGGGGGGCGGCCAGACCGGGGAGCTGTTTTTT. The full variable domain, in which reference TRBV5-1 and TRBJ2-2 provide the parts outside the CDR3, is KAGVTQTPRYLIKTRGQQVTLSCSPISGHRSVSWYQQTPGQGLQFLFEYFSETQRNKGNFPGRFSGRQFSNSRSEMNVSTLELGDSALYLCASSSQGGGQTGELFFGEGSRLTVL.

A single count supports this clone. The rearrangement links TRBV6-1 to TRBJ2-3; D is unclear. The CDR3 has 12 residues. V was pared by 3 bases and J by 4 bases, with 5 bases between. Germline assignment: CDR1 MNHNS and CDR2 SASEGT. The CDR3 region is CASSDFSDTQYF. In DNA, the CDR3 is TGTGCCAGCAGTGACTTCTCAGATACGCAGTATTTT.

CDR3 amino acids: CASTIAGGETQYF. The CDR3 DNA is TGTGCCAGCACCATAGCGGGGGGAGAGACCCAGTACTTC. The gene calls are TRBV28 and TRBJ2-5; TRBD2 matches 10 bases. The CDR3 totals 13 residues. The V segment lost 7 bases and the J segment 4 bases; nucleotides outside the gene matches: 3. Per germline, CDR1 MDHEN and CDR2 SYDVKM.